The rows below give T cell receptor beta chains drawn from one sample of a study of T-cell reconstitution after alpha-beta-depleted transplantation in children. TCRdb redid the calling of the PCR reads with MiXCR, one entry per CDR3 protein. The table includes 130,000 or so distinct CDR3 sequences, roughly 9.7% detected once. The sequencing used PBMCs, mostly from graft donor cells, collected 180 days after TCRalphabeta/CD19-depleted stem cell transplant. Source of these receptors: a girl less than two years old who had a stem cell transplant for combined immunodeficiency, so the T cells may come from the graft donor. CDR3s include the opening cysteine and the closing phenylalanine or tryptophan. Each record gives: clone size, V gene, D gene, CDR3 protein. The D gene is left open where the match is weak. For some rows the clone size is stated as once, few or many, or as a class when expanded; others skip it.

clone size: many; V gene: TRBV27; D gene: TRBD1; CDR3 protein: CASRETGYHEQYF
clone size: -; V gene: TRBV5-1; D gene: TRBD2; CDR3 protein: CASRYPPSRGLAGALVGDTQYF
clone size: many; V gene: TRBV5-1; D gene: -; CDR3 protein: CASSPQPSYEQYF
clone size: few; V gene: TRBV7-9; D gene: -; CDR3 protein: CASSLGTNEQYF
clone size: few; V gene: TRBV28; D gene: TRBD1; CDR3 protein: CASSLISWTGDYNEQFF
clone size: -; V gene: TRBV28; D gene: -; CDR3 protein: CAGNGHYDGYTPGANVLTF
clone size: -; V gene: TRBV18; D gene: TRBD1; CDR3 protein: CASSPLGQAPEAFF
clone size: -; V gene: TRBV5-5; D gene: -; CDR3 protein: CASSLEGHRTDTQYF
clone size: once; V gene: TRBV4-3; D gene: -; CDR3 protein: CASSQFELLGLPNTGELFF
clone size: few; V gene: TRBV18; D gene: -; CDR3 protein: CASSPLNLNEQFF
clone size: many; V gene: TRBV12-3/TRBV12-4; D gene: -; CDR3 protein: CASRIHSSYNSPLHF
clone size: few; V gene: TRBV11-1; D gene: TRBD1; CDR3 protein: CASSFDHLLYRGAHEQYF
clone size: many; V gene: TRBV19; D gene: -; CDR3 protein: CASSRRNGDNQPQHF
clone size: few; V gene: TRBV28; D gene: -; CDR3 protein: CASSLWGRTVDTDTQYF
clone size: -; V gene: TRBV18; D gene: -; CDR3 protein: CASSPGTLSSYEQYF
clone size: -; V gene: TRBV6-2/TRBV6-3; D gene: -; CDR3 protein: CASSSRTELPYGYTF
clone size: -; V gene: TRBV4-3; D gene: TRBD2; CDR3 protein: CASSQDGGGGYEQYF
clone size: few; V gene: TRBV3-1; D gene: TRBD2; CDR3 protein: CASSQFRLAGSNEQFF
clone size: few; V gene: TRBV10-3; D gene: -; CDR3 protein: CAISESRVAGLGTDTQYF
clone size: -; V gene: TRBV7-6; D gene: TRBD1; CDR3 protein: CAIDRGRNTGELFF
clone size: few; V gene: TRBV7-2; D gene: -; CDR3 protein: CASSLALRNIQYF
clone size: -; V gene: TRBV20-1; D gene: TRBD2; CDR3 protein: CSARTSGSSYNEQFF
clone size: -; V gene: TRBV29-1; D gene: -; CDR3 protein: CSVTYTGANVLTF
clone size: many; V gene: TRBV6-2/TRBV6-3; D gene: -; CDR3 protein: CASSPGTYQYF
clone size: few; V gene: TRBV4-3; D gene: TRBD1; CDR3 protein: CASSQDRAGTGRYGYTF
clone size: many; V gene: TRBV20-1; D gene: -; CDR3 protein: CSARTGAPHNEQFF
clone size: -; V gene: TRBV29-1; D gene: TRBD2; CDR3 protein: CSVEEGLAGDFWETQYF
clone size: few; V gene: TRBV7-2; D gene: -; CDR3 protein: CASSLKDSGRNTEAFF
clone size: few; V gene: TRBV21-1; D gene: -; CDR3 protein: CASTTCLASKSYEQYF
clone size: -; V gene: TRBV18; D gene: TRBD2; CDR3 protein: CASSPISGSRTGTQYF
clone size: -; V gene: TRBV27; D gene: -; CDR3 protein: CASSSPGSVEGTEAFF
clone size: few; V gene: TRBV12-3/TRBV12-4; D gene: TRBD2; CDR3 protein: CASSLFGGGYTDTQYF
clone size: few; V gene: TRBV5-1; D gene: -; CDR3 protein: CASSLGWETQYF
clone size: many; V gene: TRBV7-7; D gene: -; CDR3 protein: CASSLGPSGEQYF
clone size: many; V gene: TRBV6-5; D gene: -; CDR3 protein: CASSYSGLVGTGELFF
clone size: many; V gene: TRBV20-1; D gene: TRBD1; CDR3 protein: CSARTSRDRLSKQYF
clone size: -; V gene: TRBV20-1; D gene: TRBD1; CDR3 protein: CSAPQGLLLRQGYGYTF
clone size: -; V gene: TRBV7-9; D gene: -; CDR3 protein: CASSLGGVYGYTF
clone size: -; V gene: TRBV30; D gene: -; CDR3 protein: CAWSVEGGRSDSPLHF
clone size: -; V gene: TRBV20-1; D gene: -; CDR3 protein: CSACGTRDREQYF
clone size: few; V gene: TRBV5-4; D gene: -; CDR3 protein: CASSLAPGRETQYF
clone size: -; V gene: TRBV12-3/TRBV12-4; D gene: -; CDR3 protein: CASSTRSSGQETQYF
clone size: many; V gene: TRBV7-8; D gene: -; CDR3 protein: CASSPLYEQYF
clone size: -; V gene: TRBV29-1; D gene: -; CDR3 protein: CSVEGEGEAQYF
clone size: -; V gene: TRBV4-3; D gene: -; CDR3 protein: CASSQGNGYEQYF
clone size: many; V gene: TRBV5-1; D gene: TRBD1; CDR3 protein: CASSPGQRANSNTEAFF
clone size: -; V gene: TRBV12-3/TRBV12-4; D gene: -; CDR3 protein: CASSRSRSQTDTQYF
clone size: few; V gene: TRBV20-1; D gene: TRBD2; CDR3 protein: CSVLSGMNNEQFF
clone size: few; V gene: TRBV6-1; D gene: -; CDR3 protein: CASSRGASQPQHF
clone size: few; V gene: TRBV6-2/TRBV6-3; D gene: -; CDR3 protein: CASEGTNSPLHF